This T cell receptor (beta chain) was sequenced in a study of shared clonotypes between healthy human individuals. Study outcomes and limitations: Sampling involved blood alone; tissue repertoires likely differ.

Concerning this clone: The antigen is undetermined.

Several immunoSEQ plates held equal portions of the genomic DNA taken from each subset. Using immunoSEQ multiplex PCR, the repertoire was profiled, and TCRdb retains in-frame clones only, with some absent. The data show approximately 2,200,000 clones, with about 92% seen just once and about 1.8% held by the top ten. Selected positively for CCR7 and CD45RO-negative, naive CD8 cells excluded terminally differentiated effector memory CD45RA+ cells. Each of the donors was a healthy adult who was HIV-negative and had not had a recent acute infection or vaccination. The receptor comes from a man younger than 35 in good health. Some clones in this sample may be carry-over from other donors' samples. Sequencing was done on a sample of naive CD8+ T cells from PBMCs.

CDR3 bases: TGCGCCAGCGGCCTAGGGGACAGGGTCTACAATGAGCAGTTCTTC. This sequence encodes CASGLGDRVYNEQFF. V usage is TRBV5-1 and J usage is TRBJ2-1, with TRBD1 matching over 9 bases. The CDR3 covers 15 residues. The germline gives CDR1 SGHRS, CDR2 YFSETQ. The ends lost 7 bases at V and 3 bases at J; junction bases unmatched: 8.